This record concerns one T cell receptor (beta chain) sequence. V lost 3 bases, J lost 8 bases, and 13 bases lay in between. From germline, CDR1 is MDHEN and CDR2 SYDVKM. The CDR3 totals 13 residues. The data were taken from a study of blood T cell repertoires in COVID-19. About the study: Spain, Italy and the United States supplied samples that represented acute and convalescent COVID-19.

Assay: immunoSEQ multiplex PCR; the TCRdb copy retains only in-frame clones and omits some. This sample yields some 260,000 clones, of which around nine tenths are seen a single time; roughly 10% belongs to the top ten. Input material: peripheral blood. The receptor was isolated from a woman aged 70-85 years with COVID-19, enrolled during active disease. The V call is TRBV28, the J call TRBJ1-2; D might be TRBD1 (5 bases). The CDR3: CASSFGQGRGYTF. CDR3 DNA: TGTGCCAGCAGTTTCGGGCAGGGTAGGGGCTACACCTTC.